These T cell receptor beta chains were read from a single sample in a study of regulatory T cells in long-lasting Graves disease. TCRdb passed the multiplex PCR reads through MiXCR, listing each CDR3 protein once. The table has about 560,000 distinct CDR3 sequences, about 16% seen once. These data also featured in a second study, about T cells in Graves' hyperthyroidism and ophthalmopathy.

The sample was peripheral blood mononuclear cells (PBMCs), taken at new diagnosis, from a patient treated with antithyroid drugs. These receptors all come from a man aged 18-30 years with Graves disease. CDR3s include the opening cysteine and the closing phenylalanine or tryptophan. D genes are given only for firm matches. The size field is filled for only some rows; it gives once, few, many or a size class.

v_call: TRBV28; j_call: TRBJ2-7; clone_size: few; d_call: TRBD1; cdr3_nt: TGTGCCAGCAGCGGACAGGGAAAAAACTACGAGCAGTACTTC; cdr3_aa: CASSGQGKNYEQYF
v_call: TRBV6-1; j_call: TRBJ2-1; clone_size: many; d_call: TRBD2; cdr3_nt: TGTGCCAGCAGCCCTAGCGGGAGTGGTGAGCAGTTCTTC; cdr3_aa: CASSPSGSGEQFF
v_call: TRBV27; j_call: TRBJ2-1; clone_size: many; d_call: NA; cdr3_nt: TGTGCCAGCAGTTTAGGGACCTTTTTCGATGAGCAGTTCTTC; cdr3_aa: CASSLGTFFDEQFF
v_call: TRBV20-1; j_call: TRBJ2-5; clone_size: NA; d_call: NA; cdr3_nt: TGCAGTGCCTTAGTACGGGGGGAGACCCAGTACTTC; cdr3_aa: CSALVRGETQYF
v_call: TRBV25-1; j_call: TRBJ2-2; clone_size: few; d_call: TRBD2; cdr3_nt: TGTGCCAGCATGGCCAGCAGAACTAGCGGGAACACCGGGGAGCTGTTTTTT; cdr3_aa: CASMASRTSGNTGELFF
v_call: TRBV2; j_call: TRBJ1-5; clone_size: many; d_call: TRBD1; cdr3_nt: TGTGCCAGCAGACCCCGGGACAGGGTCTGGCAGCCCCAGCATTTT; cdr3_aa: CASRPRDRVWQPQHF
v_call: TRBV15; j_call: TRBJ1-5; clone_size: NA; d_call: NA; cdr3_nt: TGTGCCACCAGCAGAACAGCCACACCCCAGCATTTT; cdr3_aa: CATSRTATPQHF
v_call: TRBV10-3; j_call: TRBJ2-5; clone_size: many; d_call: NA; cdr3_nt: TGTGCCATCAGTCCCATGGCAGCAGAGGAGACCCAGTACTTC; cdr3_aa: CAISPMAAEETQYF
v_call: TRBV20-1; j_call: TRBJ2-1; clone_size: few; d_call: NA; cdr3_nt: TGCAGTGCTGAACCGGACTTTACCAATGAGCAGTTCTTC; cdr3_aa: CSAEPDFTNEQFF
v_call: TRBV3-1; j_call: TRBJ2-3; clone_size: many; d_call: NA; cdr3_nt: TGTGCCAGCAGCCAAGGGGACTCCACAGATACGCAGTATTTT; cdr3_aa: CASSQGDSTDTQYF
v_call: TRBV12-5; j_call: TRBJ2-3; clone_size: few; d_call: NA; cdr3_nt: TGTGCTAGTGGTTTGTTCCTGGGGCGGTTTGAGGGCACAGATACGCAGTATTTT; cdr3_aa: CASGLFLGRFEGTDTQYF
v_call: TRBV18; j_call: TRBJ1-1; clone_size: many; d_call: NA; cdr3_nt: TGTGCCAGCTCACTAGACGCCGGGGCGGCTTTCTTT; cdr3_aa: CASSLDAGAAFF
v_call: TRBV20-1; j_call: TRBJ1-2; clone_size: NA; d_call: NA; cdr3_nt: TGCAGTGCCAGAGTCACGGGTGGGGATGGCTACACCTTC; cdr3_aa: CSARVTGGDGYTF
v_call: TRBV27; j_call: TRBJ2-1; clone_size: NA; d_call: TRBD2; cdr3_nt: TGTGCCAGCAGTTTCTCCTCCGGGGGGTACAATGAGCAGTTCTTC; cdr3_aa: CASSFSSGGYNEQFF
v_call: TRBV11-2; j_call: TRBJ2-7; clone_size: many; d_call: NA; cdr3_nt: TGTGCCAGCAGCTTCTCCGGGAAGACCTACGAGCAGTACTTC; cdr3_aa: CASSFSGKTYEQYF
v_call: TRBV20-1; j_call: TRBJ1-5; clone_size: NA; d_call: NA; cdr3_nt: TGCAGTGCTAGAGATCTGGATCCAGATAGCAATCAGCCCCAGCATTTT; cdr3_aa: CSARDLDPDSNQPQHF
v_call: TRBV5-6; j_call: TRBJ1-1; clone_size: NA; d_call: TRBD1; cdr3_nt: TGTGCCAGCAGCATAACCGGGACAGGGACTGAAGCTTTCTTT; cdr3_aa: CASSITGTGTEAFF
v_call: TRBV5-6; j_call: TRBJ2-2; clone_size: NA; d_call: NA; cdr3_nt: TGTGCCAGCAGCACCCCGAGTCACACCGGGGAGCTGTTTTTT; cdr3_aa: CASSTPSHTGELFF
v_call: TRBV20-1; j_call: TRBJ1-1; clone_size: NA; d_call: NA; cdr3_nt: TGCAGTGCTAGTCGTAGAGGGCAAGCTTTCTTT; cdr3_aa: CSASRRGQAFF
v_call: TRBV29-1; j_call: TRBJ1-4; clone_size: few; d_call: NA; cdr3_nt: TGCAGCGCTGGACAGTTTACTGAAAAACTGTTTTTT; cdr3_aa: CSAGQFTEKLFF
v_call: TRBV12-3/TRBV12-4; j_call: TRBJ2-1; clone_size: many; d_call: NA; cdr3_nt: TGTGCCAGCAGTCCCGGGACGACCTACAATGAGCAGTTCTTC; cdr3_aa: CASSPGTTYNEQFF
v_call: TRBV6-5; j_call: TRBJ2-1; clone_size: many; d_call: TRBD2; cdr3_nt: TGTGCCAGCAGTTACTCGCCGGGACTAGGATCGGGTGAGCAGTTCTTC; cdr3_aa: CASSYSPGLGSGEQFF
v_call: TRBV6-1; j_call: TRBJ2-4; clone_size: NA; d_call: TRBD2; cdr3_nt: TGTGCCTCCAGGAGGCGGGAGGGCCGGAAAAACATTCAGTACTTC; cdr3_aa: CASRRREGRKNIQYF
v_call: TRBV28; j_call: TRBJ2-7; clone_size: few; d_call: TRBD1; cdr3_nt: TGTGCCAGCCGGGGACAGGCTACTACCTACGAGCAGTACTTC; cdr3_aa: CASRGQATTYEQYF
v_call: TRBV7-3; j_call: TRBJ2-5; clone_size: few; d_call: NA; cdr3_nt: TGTGCCAGCAGCCCCCGACCCGGTGGGACGGAGACCCAGTACTTC; cdr3_aa: CASSPRPGGTETQYF
v_call: TRBV10-3; j_call: TRBJ2-7; clone_size: once; d_call: TRBD2; cdr3_nt: TGTGCCATCAGTACTAGCGGTGGCTCCTACGAGCAGTACTTC; cdr3_aa: CAISTSGGSYEQYF
v_call: TRBV15; j_call: TRBJ1-5; clone_size: few; d_call: NA; cdr3_nt: TGTGCCACCAGCAGACCGCGGGGTCAGCCCCAGCATTTT; cdr3_aa: CATSRPRGQPQHF
v_call: TRBV11-2; j_call: TRBJ2-7; clone_size: many; d_call: NA; cdr3_nt: TGTGCCAGCAGCTTAGCGAGCCGGCACGAGCAGTACTTC; cdr3_aa: CASSLASRHEQYF
v_call: TRBV11-1; j_call: TRBJ2-5; clone_size: many; d_call: NA; cdr3_nt: TGTGCCAGCAGCTCCCGACAGCTACAAGAGACCCAGTACTTC; cdr3_aa: CASSSRQLQETQYF
v_call: TRBV6-1; j_call: TRBJ2-1; clone_size: many; d_call: NA; cdr3_nt: TGTGCCAGCAGTGAAGTTTCCGGGGAGTACAATGAGCAGTTCTTC; cdr3_aa: CASSEVSGEYNEQFF
v_call: TRBV6-5; j_call: TRBJ2-7; clone_size: many; d_call: NA; cdr3_nt: TGTGCCAGCAGTTACTCCCCCCCGGGGGTCTACGAGCAGTACTTC; cdr3_aa: CASSYSPPGVYEQYF
v_call: TRBV3-1; j_call: TRBJ1-5; clone_size: many; d_call: NA; cdr3_nt: TGTGCCAGCAGCCAACGGGACGGCAATCAGCCCCAGCATTTT; cdr3_aa: CASSQRDGNQPQHF
v_call: TRBV28; j_call: TRBJ2-1; clone_size: many; d_call: TRBD1; cdr3_nt: TGTGCCAGCAGCCAGACAGGGGAGTTATACAATGAGCAGTTCTTC; cdr3_aa: CASSQTGELYNEQFF
v_call: TRBV7-9; j_call: TRBJ2-7; clone_size: many; d_call: NA; cdr3_nt: TGTGCCAGCAGCCCCTCAGGGATTCCCTACGAGCAGTACTTC; cdr3_aa: CASSPSGIPYEQYF
v_call: TRBV30; j_call: TRBJ1-2; clone_size: NA; d_call: NA; cdr3_nt: TGTGCCTGGAGTGACAGGCTGAACTATGGCTACACCTTC; cdr3_aa: CAWSDRLNYGYTF
v_call: TRBV28; j_call: TRBJ1-2; clone_size: many; d_call: TRBD1; cdr3_nt: TGTGCCATTCTCGACAGGGTGGGAGGCTACACCTTC; cdr3_aa: CAILDRVGGYTF
v_call: TRBV30; j_call: TRBJ1-2; clone_size: few; d_call: NA; cdr3_nt: TGTGCCTGGAGTGTACATAGAGCGAGATATGGCTACACCTTC; cdr3_aa: CAWSVHRARYGYTF
v_call: TRBV30; j_call: TRBJ2-3; clone_size: many; d_call: TRBD1; cdr3_nt: TGTGCCTGGAGTGGGACAGGGGCCGTAGATACGCAGTATTTT; cdr3_aa: CAWSGTGAVDTQYF
v_call: TRBV28; j_call: TRBJ2-7; clone_size: many; d_call: TRBD1; cdr3_nt: TGTGCCAGCAGTTTGGGCAGGGGGATCTTCTACGAGCAGTACTTC; cdr3_aa: CASSLGRGIFYEQYF
v_call: TRBV3-1; j_call: TRBJ1-1; clone_size: many; d_call: NA; cdr3_nt: TGTGCCAGCCGAAAGGGGAACACTGAAGCTTTCTTT; cdr3_aa: CASRKGNTEAFF
v_call: TRBV20-1; j_call: TRBJ1-5; clone_size: many; d_call: TRBD1; cdr3_nt: TGCAGTGTCGTGACAGGGACGGCGGGCAATCAGCCCCAGCATTTT; cdr3_aa: CSVVTGTAGNQPQHF
v_call: TRBV11-3; j_call: TRBJ2-5; clone_size: many; d_call: NA; cdr3_nt: TGTGCCAGCAGCTTAGATCGTCGAGAGACCCAGTACTTC; cdr3_aa: CASSLDRRETQYF
v_call: TRBV28; j_call: TRBJ1-5; clone_size: few; d_call: TRBD1; cdr3_nt: TGTGCCAGCAGCCAACGGACAGGATTCATTAATCAGCCCCAGCATTTT; cdr3_aa: CASSQRTGFINQPQHF
v_call: TRBV19; j_call: TRBJ2-1; clone_size: NA; d_call: NA; cdr3_nt: TGTGCCAGTAGTATAGCCCAGAACAATGAGCAGTTCTTC; cdr3_aa: CASSIAQNNEQFF
v_call: TRBV24-1; j_call: TRBJ2-5; clone_size: NA; d_call: TRBD1; cdr3_nt: TGTGCCACCAGTGACTCAAGACAGGGGGCTTCAGAGACCCAGTACTTC; cdr3_aa: CATSDSRQGASETQYF
v_call: TRBV30; j_call: TRBJ2-1; clone_size: few; d_call: NA; cdr3_nt: TGTGCCTGGAGTGGGAACGCCGCCCTCGAGCAGTTCTTC; cdr3_aa: CAWSGNAALEQFF
v_call: TRBV12-3/TRBV12-4; j_call: TRBJ2-5; clone_size: many; d_call: NA; cdr3_nt: TGTGCCAGCAGCTCCCAAGAGACCCAGTACTTC; cdr3_aa: CASSSQETQYF
v_call: TRBV28; j_call: TRBJ2-7; clone_size: many; d_call: TRBD1; cdr3_nt: TGTGCCAGCAGTTTCGACAGGGAAACTGACGAGCAGTACTTC; cdr3_aa: CASSFDRETDEQYF
v_call: TRBV11-1; j_call: TRBJ1-2; clone_size: NA; d_call: TRBD1; cdr3_nt: TGTGCCAGCAGCTTAGGGGGGGCAGGGGGCGAGAATGGCTACACCTTC; cdr3_aa: CASSLGGAGGENGYTF